This T cell receptor (beta chain) is drawn from a study of regulatory T cells in long-lasting Graves disease. Across the study: Positivity for TSH receptor antibodies plus over 5 years of antithyroid drugs meant persistent Graves' disease. Findings of the study overall: Persistent cases of Graves' showed reduced TCR diversity relative to newly diagnosed patients. TRBV28, TRBJ1-2 and TRBJ2-5 were segments that persistent disease favored.

Combining iRepertoire HTBI primers with Arm-PCR of CDR3 regions, the authors built TCR beta libraries. Using its own MiXCR run on the multiplex PCR reads, TCRdb lists one record per CDR3 protein. The sample holds 400,000 or so distinct CDR3 sequences; 20% to 25% are singletons and the top ten take around 20%. This CDR3 is 12 amino acids long. V was shortened by 4 bases and J by 8 bases, with 12 bases between the two germline ends. The time point was: persistent/refractory GD, antithyroid drugs over 5 years with positive TRAb. PBMC-extracted RNA yielded the TCR library. Turning to this clonotype: Antigen unknown. It may be a read error: a sequence one base away is much more abundant.

This material consisted of peripheral blood mononuclear cells (PBMCs), taken when the disease was refractory, from a patient treated with antithyroid drugs. The TCR originated in a female donor with Graves disease. The V gene is TRBV12-3 or TRBV12-4, the J gene TRBJ2-7; no clear D. This CDR3 reads CASSSLVGQQYF. Written as DNA, the CDR3 is TGTGCCAGCAGTTCCCTGGTAGGGCAGCAGTACTTC.